Listed below are T cell receptor beta chains from one sample, sequenced in a study of cytomegalovirus exposure and HLA in healthy donors. Sequenced by immunoSEQ multiplex PCR; TCRdb stores in-frame clones only, minus some. The sample has roughly 84,000 clones; around 90% are singletons. The sample was PBMCs. The receptors were sampled from a young man in good health and CMV-seronegative. CDR3s include the opening cysteine and the closing phenylalanine or tryptophan. The order of the fields is V gene, CDR3 length, J gene, D gene, clone size, CDR3 DNA, CDR3 protein. A D gene is named only where the DNA matches it firmly. Where a row states a size, it is once, few, many or the class of an expanded clone; other rows omit it.

V gene: TRBV5-1; CDR3 length: 16; J gene: TRBJ2-3; D gene: TRBD2; clone size: few; CDR3 DNA: TGCGCCAGCAGCCCTTTGACTAGCGGGAACACAGATACGCAGTATTTT; CDR3 protein: CASSPLTSGNTDTQYF
V gene: TRBV4-1; CDR3 length: 16; J gene: TRBJ2-3; D gene: TRBD2; clone size: -; CDR3 DNA: TGCGCCAGCAGCCAATGGTCTAGCGGGACCCAGGATACGCAGTATTTT; CDR3 protein: CASSQWSSGTQDTQYF
V gene: TRBV5-6; CDR3 length: 12; J gene: TRBJ1-2; D gene: TRBD1; clone size: few; CDR3 DNA: TGTGCCAGCAGCCCGGGGACAGATAGTTACACCTTC; CDR3 protein: CASSPGTDSYTF
V gene: TRBV7-3; CDR3 length: 17; J gene: TRBJ2-1; D gene: TRBD2; clone size: -; CDR3 DNA: TGTGCCAGCAGCTTAATACCCGGTGCGGGAGGGCCTTATGAGCAGTTCTTC; CDR3 protein: CASSLIPGAGGPYEQFF
V gene: TRBV18; CDR3 length: 17; J gene: TRBJ2-6; D gene: TRBD2; clone size: -; CDR3 DNA: TGTGCCAGCTCACCACCTTCCGGGGGGACTGGGGCCAACGTCCTGACTTTC; CDR3 protein: CASSPPSGGTGANVLTF
V gene: TRBV5-1; CDR3 length: 16; J gene: TRBJ2-7; D gene: TRBD1; clone size: -; CDR3 DNA: TGCGCCAGCAGTCTAACAGGGGGCACTACCTCCTACGAGCAGTACTTC; CDR3 protein: CASSLTGGTTSYEQYF
V gene: TRBV29-1; CDR3 length: 13; J gene: TRBJ1-1; D gene: -; clone size: -; CDR3 DNA: TGCAGCGTTGAGCGCCAGGGGACCACTGAAGCTTTCTTT; CDR3 protein: CSVERQGTTEAFF
V gene: TRBV19; CDR3 length: 15; J gene: TRBJ1-2; D gene: -; clone size: -; CDR3 DNA: TGTGCCAGTGAATCGAGAGCCTACGGGGACTATGGCTACACCTTC; CDR3 protein: CASESRAYGDYGYTF
V gene: TRBV5-1; CDR3 length: 16; J gene: TRBJ1-3; D gene: -; clone size: -; CDR3 DNA: TGCGCCAGCAGCTTGGCGGGGGGCAACTCTGGAAACACCATATATTTT; CDR3 protein: CASSLAGGNSGNTIYF
V gene: TRBV19; CDR3 length: 13; J gene: TRBJ2-1; D gene: TRBD2; clone size: -; CDR3 DNA: TGTGCCAGTATTAGCGGGGGGGGCAATGAGCAGTTCTTC; CDR3 protein: CASISGGGNEQFF
V gene: TRBV6-4; CDR3 length: 15; J gene: TRBJ1-6; D gene: TRBD1; clone size: -; CDR3 DNA: TGTGCCAGCAGTGACCAAACAGGGGGTGGATCACCCCTCCACTTT; CDR3 protein: CASSDQTGGGSPLHF
V gene: TRBV11-2; CDR3 length: 16; J gene: TRBJ1-4; D gene: TRBD1; clone size: -; CDR3 DNA: TGTGCCAGCACCGAGGGGGGCTGGGACAGATATGAAAAACTGTTTTTT; CDR3 protein: CASTEGGWDRYEKLFF
V gene: TRBV5-4; CDR3 length: 15; J gene: TRBJ1-6; D gene: TRBD1; clone size: -; CDR3 DNA: TGTGCCAGCAGCACAGGGGGGGGCGGGAAATCACCCCTCCACTTT; CDR3 protein: CASSTGGGGKSPLHF
V gene: TRBV5-1; CDR3 length: 16; J gene: TRBJ1-4; D gene: TRBD1; clone size: -; CDR3 DNA: TGCGCCAGCAGCCTTGGACAGGGAGAAGAAGGTGAAAAACTGTTTTTT; CDR3 protein: CASSLGQGEEGEKLFF
V gene: TRBV28; CDR3 length: 14; J gene: TRBJ2-7; D gene: TRBD1; clone size: -; CDR3 DNA: TGTGCCAGCAGTTGGACAGGGCGAATCTACGAGCAGTACTTC; CDR3 protein: CASSWTGRIYEQYF
V gene: TRBV19; CDR3 length: 14; J gene: TRBJ2-7; D gene: -; clone size: -; CDR3 DNA: TGTGCCAGTAGTACCACACAGGGTCTCTACGAGCAGTACTTC; CDR3 protein: CASSTTQGLYEQYF
V gene: TRBV5-8; CDR3 length: 11; J gene: TRBJ2-7; D gene: -; clone size: once; CDR3 DNA: TGTGCCAGCAGCGCCGGCTACGAGCAGTACTTC; CDR3 protein: CASSAGYEQYF
V gene: TRBV7-6; CDR3 length: 16; J gene: TRBJ1-3; D gene: -; clone size: -; CDR3 DNA: TGTGCCAGCAGCTTGAATATGGCCAGCTCTGGAAACACCATATATTTT; CDR3 protein: CASSLNMASSGNTIYF
V gene: TRBV27; CDR3 length: 16; J gene: TRBJ2-3; D gene: TRBD2; clone size: -; CDR3 DNA: TGTGCCAGCAGTTCCCTAGCGGGAGGGTACACAGATACGCAGTATTTT; CDR3 protein: CASSSLAGGYTDTQYF
V gene: TRBV4-1; CDR3 length: 14; J gene: TRBJ2-7; D gene: -; clone size: -; CDR3 DNA: TGCGCCAGCAGCCAAACCCGGGGGACCTACGAGCAGTACTTC; CDR3 protein: CASSQTRGTYEQYF
V gene: TRBV28; CDR3 length: 14; J gene: TRBJ2-7; D gene: -; clone size: -; CDR3 DNA: TGTGCCAGCAGTTTCCGCTACACAGGCTACGAGCAGTACTTC; CDR3 protein: CASSFRYTGYEQYF
V gene: TRBV28; CDR3 length: 15; J gene: TRBJ1-5; D gene: TRBD1; clone size: -; CDR3 DNA: TGTGCCAGTGATGTTACGGGACAGTACAATCAGCCCCAGCATTTT; CDR3 protein: CASDVTGQYNQPQHF
V gene: TRBV19; CDR3 length: 12; J gene: TRBJ1-1; D gene: -; clone size: -; CDR3 DNA: TGTGCCAGTAGTATGATCGACAGGAGAGCTTTCTTT; CDR3 protein: CASSMIDRRAFF
V gene: TRBV5-1; CDR3 length: 13; J gene: TRBJ2-1; D gene: -; clone size: -; CDR3 DNA: TGCGCCAGCAGCTTACGACAGCCTAATGAGCAGTTCTTC; CDR3 protein: CASSLRQPNEQFF
V gene: TRBV6-6; CDR3 length: 15; J gene: TRBJ2-2; D gene: -; clone size: -; CDR3 DNA: TGTGCCAGCAGTTTTAGACAGGCAGACGCCGGGGAGCTGTTTTTT; CDR3 protein: CASSFRQADAGELFF
V gene: TRBV7-2; CDR3 length: 15; J gene: TRBJ2-7; D gene: -; clone size: -; CDR3 DNA: TGTGCCAGCACCCCCGACAGGCCTGCGTCCTACGAGCAGTACTTC; CDR3 protein: CASTPDRPASYEQYF